This record covers a single T cell receptor (beta chain). This entry belongs to a study of blood T cell repertoires in COVID-19. Study in general: Researchers got acute and convalescent COVID-19 samples from the United States, Italy and Spain. The cDNA or gDNA used as material had been derived from T cells, B-cell-depleted T cells, or PBMCs.

The CDR3 loop spans 14 amino acids. Germline V lookup: CDR1 WSHSY, CDR2 SAAADI. With 6 bases removed from V and 1 base from J, the gap between germline ends came to 12 bases. In the original workflow: The authors estimated nucleated cell counts from reference gene primer amplification. The protocol was immunoSEQ multiplex PCR, while the TCRdb copy is restricted to in-frame clones and leaves out a portion. V and J calls and clone size are those listed in that table; D and trimming were worked out from the DNA. The sample comprises around 84,000 clones, 80% of which are singletons, and 12% rests with the top ten.

The chain links TRBV10-2 to TRBJ1-1, with D tentatively TRBD1 (5 bases). The receptor was derived from a woman aged 40 to 50 with active or convalescent COVID-19. The sample consisted of peripheral blood. In DNA, the CDR3 is TGCGCCAGCAGGGGTCAACAGGCGAACACTGAAGCTTTCTTT. It translates to CASRGQQANTEAFF.